This TCR beta chain was documented in a study of blood T cell repertoires in COVID-19. Study as a whole: Specimens from acute and convalescent COVID-19 originated in the United States, Italy and Spain. The analysed material was cDNA or gDNA that came from T cells, B-cell-depleted T cells, or PBMCs.

CDR3 length: 15 amino acids. V shed 2 bases, J shed 5 bases, and the junction held 5 bases outside the gene matches. The germline V gene encodes CDR1 SGDLS and CDR2 YYNGEE. Sequencing was performed with immunoSEQ multiplex PCR; in TCRdb, only in-frame clones are kept and a portion is missing. The sample records 310,000 or so clones, roughly 92% being singletons. The chain couples TRBV9 to TRBJ2-7; the match to TRBD1 covers 12 bases. The clonotype originates from a woman aged 25 to 45 with COVID-19, enrolled during active disease. Sequenced material: peripheral blood. For the CDR3, the DNA is TGTGCCAGCAGCGTCTCCGGGACAGGGGGCAACGAGCAGTACTTC. The encoded protein is CASSVSGTGGNEQYF.